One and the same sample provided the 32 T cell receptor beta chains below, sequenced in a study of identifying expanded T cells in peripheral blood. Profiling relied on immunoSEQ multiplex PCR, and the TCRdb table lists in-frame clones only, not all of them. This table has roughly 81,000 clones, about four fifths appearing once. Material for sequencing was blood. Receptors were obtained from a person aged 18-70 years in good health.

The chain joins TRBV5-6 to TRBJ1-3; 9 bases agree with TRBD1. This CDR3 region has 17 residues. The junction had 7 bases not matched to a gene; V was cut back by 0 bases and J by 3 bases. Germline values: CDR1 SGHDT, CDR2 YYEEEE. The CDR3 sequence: CASSLAGQGYSGNTIYF. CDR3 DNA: TGTGCCAGCAGCTTGGCGGGACAGGGATACAGTGGAAACACCATATATTTT.

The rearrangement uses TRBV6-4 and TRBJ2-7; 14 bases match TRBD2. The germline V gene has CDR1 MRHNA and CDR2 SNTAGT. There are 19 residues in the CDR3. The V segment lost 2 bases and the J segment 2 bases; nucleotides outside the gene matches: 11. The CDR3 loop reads CASSDAGTSGSSGTYEQYF. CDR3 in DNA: TGTGCCAGCAGTGACGCCGGGACTAGCGGGAGCTCGGGAACCTACGAGCAGTACTTC.

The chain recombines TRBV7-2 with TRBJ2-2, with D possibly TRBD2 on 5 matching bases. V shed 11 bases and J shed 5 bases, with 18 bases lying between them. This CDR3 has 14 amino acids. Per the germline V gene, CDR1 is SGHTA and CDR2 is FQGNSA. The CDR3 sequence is CAAQAEVRTGELFF. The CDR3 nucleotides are TGTGCCGCCCAGGCGGAGGTTCGAACCGGGGAGCTGTTTTTT.

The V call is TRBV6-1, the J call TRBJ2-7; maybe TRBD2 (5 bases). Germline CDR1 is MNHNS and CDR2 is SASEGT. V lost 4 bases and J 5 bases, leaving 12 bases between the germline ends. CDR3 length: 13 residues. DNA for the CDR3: TGTGCCAGCAGTGCAAGGTGGGGAGACGAGCAGTACTTC. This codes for CASSARWGDEQYF.

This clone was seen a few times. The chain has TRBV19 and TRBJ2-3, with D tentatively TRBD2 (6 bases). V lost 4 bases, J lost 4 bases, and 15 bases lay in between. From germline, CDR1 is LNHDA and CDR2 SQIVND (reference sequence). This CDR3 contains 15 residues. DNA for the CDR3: TGTGCCAGTAGTAGTGGCCGGGGGTGGCCAGATACGCAGTATTTT. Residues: CASSSGRGWPDTQYF.

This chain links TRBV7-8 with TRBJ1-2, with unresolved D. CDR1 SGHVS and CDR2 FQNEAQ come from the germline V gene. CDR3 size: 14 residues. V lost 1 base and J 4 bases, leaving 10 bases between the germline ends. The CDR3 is CASSLGRPIYGYTF. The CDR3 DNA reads TGTGCCAGCAGCTTAGGACGGCCAATCTATGGCTACACCTTC.

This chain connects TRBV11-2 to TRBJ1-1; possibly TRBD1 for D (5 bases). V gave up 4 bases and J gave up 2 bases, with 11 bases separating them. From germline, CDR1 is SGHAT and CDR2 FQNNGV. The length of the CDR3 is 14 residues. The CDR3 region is CASSSETANTEAFF. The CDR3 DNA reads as TGTGCCAGCAGCTCAGAGACAGCCAACACTGAAGCTTTCTTT.

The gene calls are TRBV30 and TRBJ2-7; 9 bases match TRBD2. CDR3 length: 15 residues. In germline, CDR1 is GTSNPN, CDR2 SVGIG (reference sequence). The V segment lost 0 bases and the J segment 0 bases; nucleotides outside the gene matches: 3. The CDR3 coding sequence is TGTGCCTGGAGTGTATCTAGCGGGGACTCCTACGAGCAGTACTTC. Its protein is CAWSVSSGDSYEQYF.

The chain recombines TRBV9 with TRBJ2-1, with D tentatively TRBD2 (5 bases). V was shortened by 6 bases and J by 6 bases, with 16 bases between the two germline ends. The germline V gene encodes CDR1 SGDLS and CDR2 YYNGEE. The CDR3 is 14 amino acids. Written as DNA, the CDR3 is TGTGCCAGCACCCCGGACCTGAGGGTCAATGAGCAGTTCTTC. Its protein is CASTPDLRVNEQFF.

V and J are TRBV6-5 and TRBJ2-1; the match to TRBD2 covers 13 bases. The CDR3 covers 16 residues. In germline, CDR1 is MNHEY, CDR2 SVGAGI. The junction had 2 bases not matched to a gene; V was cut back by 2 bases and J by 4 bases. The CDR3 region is CASSYETSGRYNEQFF. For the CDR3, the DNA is TGTGCCAGCAGTTACGAGACTAGCGGGAGGTACAATGAGCAGTTCTTC.

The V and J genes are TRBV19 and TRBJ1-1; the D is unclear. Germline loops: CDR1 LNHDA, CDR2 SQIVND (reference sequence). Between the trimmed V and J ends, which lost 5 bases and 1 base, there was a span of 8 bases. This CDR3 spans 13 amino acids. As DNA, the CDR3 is TGTGCCAGTAGTGCGGATGGGAACACTGAAGCTTTCTTT. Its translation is CASSADGNTEAFF.

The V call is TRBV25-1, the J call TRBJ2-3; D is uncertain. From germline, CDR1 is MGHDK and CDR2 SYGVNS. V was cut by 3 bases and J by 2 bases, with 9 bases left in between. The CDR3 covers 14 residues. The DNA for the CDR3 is TGTGCCAGCAGTGATCGGCAGGACACAGATACGCAGTATTTT. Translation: CASSDRQDTDTQYF.

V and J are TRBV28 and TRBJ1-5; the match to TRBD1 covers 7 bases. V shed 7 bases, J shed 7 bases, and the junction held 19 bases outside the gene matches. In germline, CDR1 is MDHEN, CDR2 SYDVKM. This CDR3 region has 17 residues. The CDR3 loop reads CASTSLGDRFVAQPQHF. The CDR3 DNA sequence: TGTGCCAGCACCTCCCTGGGGGACAGATTCGTTGCGCAGCCCCAGCATTTT.

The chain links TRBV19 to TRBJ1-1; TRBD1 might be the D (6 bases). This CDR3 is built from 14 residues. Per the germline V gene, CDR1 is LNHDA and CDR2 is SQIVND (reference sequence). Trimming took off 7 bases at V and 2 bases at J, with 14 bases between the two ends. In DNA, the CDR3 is TGTGCCAGTAACGGATGGGGGCGCAACACTGAAGCTTTCTTT. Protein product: CASNGWGRNTEAFF.

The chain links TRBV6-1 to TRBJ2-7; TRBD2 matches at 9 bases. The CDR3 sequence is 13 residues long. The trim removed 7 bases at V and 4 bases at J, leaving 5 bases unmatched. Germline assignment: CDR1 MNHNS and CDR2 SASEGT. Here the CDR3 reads CASNSGSVYEQYF. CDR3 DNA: TGTGCCAGCAATAGCGGGAGTGTATACGAGCAGTACTTC.

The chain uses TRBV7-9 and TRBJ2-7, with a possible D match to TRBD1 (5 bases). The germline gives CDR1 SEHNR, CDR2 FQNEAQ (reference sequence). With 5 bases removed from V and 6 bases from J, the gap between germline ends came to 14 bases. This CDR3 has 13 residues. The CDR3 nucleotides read TGTGCCAGCAGCCCCAAGGGGCCGGGCGAGCAGTACTTC. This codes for CASSPKGPGEQYF.

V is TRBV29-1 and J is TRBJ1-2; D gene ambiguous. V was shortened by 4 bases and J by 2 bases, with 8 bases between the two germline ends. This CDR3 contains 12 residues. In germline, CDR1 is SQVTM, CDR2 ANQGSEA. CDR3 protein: CSVGDKNYGYTF. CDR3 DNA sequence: TGCAGCGTTGGAGACAAGAACTATGGCTACACCTTC.

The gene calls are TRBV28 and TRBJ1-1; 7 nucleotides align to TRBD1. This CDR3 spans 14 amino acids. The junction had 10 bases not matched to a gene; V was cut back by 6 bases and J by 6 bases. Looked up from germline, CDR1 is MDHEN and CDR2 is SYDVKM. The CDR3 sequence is CASSRYTGTAEAFF. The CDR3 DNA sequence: TGTGCCAGCAGCCGATATACCGGGACAGCTGAAGCTTTCTTT.

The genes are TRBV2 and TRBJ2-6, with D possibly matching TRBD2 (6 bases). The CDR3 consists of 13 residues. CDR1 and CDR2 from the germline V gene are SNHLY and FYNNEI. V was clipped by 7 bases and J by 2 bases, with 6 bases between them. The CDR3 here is CASTGAGANVLTF. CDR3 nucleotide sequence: TGTGCCAGCACGGGGGCTGGGGCCAACGTCCTGACTTTC.

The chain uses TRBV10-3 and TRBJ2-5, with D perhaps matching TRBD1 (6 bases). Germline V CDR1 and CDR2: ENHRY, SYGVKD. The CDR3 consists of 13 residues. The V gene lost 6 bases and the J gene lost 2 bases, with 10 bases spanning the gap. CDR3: CAIRNREQETQYF. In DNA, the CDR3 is TGTGCCATCAGGAACAGGGAGCAAGAGACCCAGTACTTC.

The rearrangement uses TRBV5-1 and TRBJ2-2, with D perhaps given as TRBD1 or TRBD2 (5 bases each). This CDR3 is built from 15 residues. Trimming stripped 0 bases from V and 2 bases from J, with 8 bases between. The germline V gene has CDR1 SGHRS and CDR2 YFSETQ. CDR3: CASSLAGANTGELFF. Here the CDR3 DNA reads TGCGCCAGCAGCTTGGCCGGGGCCAACACCGGGGAGCTGTTTTTT.

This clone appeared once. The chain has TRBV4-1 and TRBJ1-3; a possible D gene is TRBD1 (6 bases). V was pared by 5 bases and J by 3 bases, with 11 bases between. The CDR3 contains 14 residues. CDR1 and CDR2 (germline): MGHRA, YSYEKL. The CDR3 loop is CASSEGGGGNTIYF. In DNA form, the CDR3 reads TGCGCCAGCAGCGAGGGAGGGGGTGGAAACACCATATATTTT.

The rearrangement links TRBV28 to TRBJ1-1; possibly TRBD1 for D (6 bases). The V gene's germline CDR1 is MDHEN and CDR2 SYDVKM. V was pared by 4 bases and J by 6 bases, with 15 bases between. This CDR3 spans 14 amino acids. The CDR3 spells CASSSSQGNAEAFF. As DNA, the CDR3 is TGTGCCAGCAGTTCCTCACAGGGCAACGCTGAAGCTTTCTTT.

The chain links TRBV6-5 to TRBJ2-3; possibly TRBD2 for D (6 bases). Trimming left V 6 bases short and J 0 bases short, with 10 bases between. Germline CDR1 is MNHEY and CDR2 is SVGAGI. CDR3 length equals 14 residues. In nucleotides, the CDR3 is TGTGCCAGCAGGATTAGCGGCAGCACAGATACGCAGTATTTT. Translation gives CASRISGSTDTQYF.

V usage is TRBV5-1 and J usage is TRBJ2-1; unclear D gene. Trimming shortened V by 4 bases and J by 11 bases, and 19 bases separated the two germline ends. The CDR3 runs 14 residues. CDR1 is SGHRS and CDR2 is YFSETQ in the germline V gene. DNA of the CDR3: TGCGCCAGCAGCCTGCAGTCTTTGGAGAATCAGCAGTTCTTC. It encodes CASSLQSLENQQFF.

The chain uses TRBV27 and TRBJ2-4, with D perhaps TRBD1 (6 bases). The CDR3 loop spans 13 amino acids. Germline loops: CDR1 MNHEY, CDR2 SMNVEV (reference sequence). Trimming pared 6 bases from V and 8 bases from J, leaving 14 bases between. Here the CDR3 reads CASSPDRRDIQYF. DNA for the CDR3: TGTGCCAGCAGCCCCGACAGGCGCGACATTCAGTACTTC.

For the CDR3, the DNA is TGCGCCAGCAGCTTGACTAGCGAGGAGACCCAGTACTTC. Encoded protein: CASSLTSEETQYF. V usage is TRBV5-1 and J usage is TRBJ2-5; TRBD2 matches 7 bases. After removal of 1 base from V and 5 bases from J, the junction contained 2 bases not matched to a gene. The germline gives CDR1 SGHRS, CDR2 YFSETQ. This CDR3 is built from 13 residues.

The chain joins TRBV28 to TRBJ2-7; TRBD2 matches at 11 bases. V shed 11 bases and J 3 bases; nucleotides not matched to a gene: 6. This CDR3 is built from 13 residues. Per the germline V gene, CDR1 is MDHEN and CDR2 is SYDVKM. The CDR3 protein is CAVRLAGNYEQYF. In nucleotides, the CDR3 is TGTGCCGTACGACTAGCGGGAAACTACGAGCAGTACTTC.

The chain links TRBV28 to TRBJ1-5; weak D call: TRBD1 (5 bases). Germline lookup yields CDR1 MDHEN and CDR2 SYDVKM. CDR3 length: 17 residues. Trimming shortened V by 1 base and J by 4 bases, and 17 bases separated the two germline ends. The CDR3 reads CASSLSQGLRSNQPQHF. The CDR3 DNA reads TGTGCCAGCAGTTTATCGCAGGGCCTACGGAGTAATCAGCCCCAGCATTTT.

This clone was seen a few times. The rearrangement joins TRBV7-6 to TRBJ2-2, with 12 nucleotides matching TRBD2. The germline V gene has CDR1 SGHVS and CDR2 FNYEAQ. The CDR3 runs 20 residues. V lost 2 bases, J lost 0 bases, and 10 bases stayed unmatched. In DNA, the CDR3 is TGTGCCAGCAGCTTATATCCCCCGGGACTAGCGGGCACGAACACCGGGGAGCTGTTTTTT. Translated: CASSLYPPGLAGTNTGELFF.

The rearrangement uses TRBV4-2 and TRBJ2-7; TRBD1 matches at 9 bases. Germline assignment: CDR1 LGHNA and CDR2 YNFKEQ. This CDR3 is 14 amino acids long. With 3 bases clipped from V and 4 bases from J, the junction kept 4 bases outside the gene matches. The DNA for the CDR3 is TGTGCCAGCAGCCACGGGACAGGGCAGTACGAGCAGTACTTC. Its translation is CASSHGTGQYEQYF.

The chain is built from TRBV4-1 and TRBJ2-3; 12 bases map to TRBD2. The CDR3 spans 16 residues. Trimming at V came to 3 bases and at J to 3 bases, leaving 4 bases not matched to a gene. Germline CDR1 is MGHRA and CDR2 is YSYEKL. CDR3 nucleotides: TGCGCCAGCAGCCAGCCCGGACTAGCGGGGACAGATACGCAGTATTTT. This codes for CASSQPGLAGTDTQYF.